Presented here are 31 T cell receptor beta chains from one specimen sequenced in a study of blood T cell repertoires in COVID-19 (TCRdb year 2020). To prepare the library, the immunoSEQ multiplex PCR assay was applied. Sourced from immuneACCESS, this table was stored by TCRdb with only in-frame sequences that have V and J called. A share of the clones is absent; for the studies checked, an unresolved V gene accounts for under half, and the remainder has no known explanation. The sample table shows fewer than 350,000 clones, and roughly nine tenths are seen once. The top ten clones comprise 3% to 4.5% of the sample. The specimen was peripheral blood. Receptors originate from a woman in her sixties with COVID-19, enrolled during active disease.

The chain uses TRBV7-8 and TRBJ1-1, with no clear D. CDR1 and CDR2 from the germline V gene are SGHVS and FQNEAQ. V lost 5 bases to trimming and J lost 4 bases, with 14 bases between them. This CDR3 contains 14 residues. CDR3 amino acids: CASSRHLEGTEAFF. The DNA for the CDR3 is TGTGCCAGCAGCCGACACCTGGAGGGCACTGAAGCTTTCTTT.

The chain employs TRBV23-1 and TRBJ1-5; tentatively, D is TRBD1 (5 bases). TRBV23-1 is recorded as an ORF, its role being uncertain. The length of the CDR3 is 19 residues. V lost 4 bases to trimming and J lost 0 bases, with 22 bases between them. The CDR3 region has the DNA TGCGCCAGCAGTCCGACGACAGACGGAAAAACTAATAGCAATCAGCCCCAGCATTTT. This sequence encodes CASSPTTDGKTNSNQPQHF.

This chain connects TRBV9 to TRBJ1-6; 7 nucleotides align to TRBD1. CDR1 and CDR2 (germline): SGDLS, YYNGEE. The J segment lost 5 bases and the V segment lost 3 bases, leaving 5 bases of the junction unmatched. The CDR3 consists of 15 residues. Written as DNA, the CDR3 is TGTGCCAGCAGCGGGGGGGACAGAGATAATTCACCCCTCCACTTT. Its translation is CASSGGDRDNSPLHF.

V usage is TRBV6-5 and J usage is TRBJ2-5; D might be TRBD1 (5 bases). The CDR3 is 15 amino acids. Germline V gene data show CDR1 as MNHEY and CDR2 as SVGAGI. Trimming cost V 5 bases and J 5 bases, with 18 bases left between them. The CDR3 region is CASSNYQGQRETQYF. Written as DNA, the CDR3 is TGTGCCAGCAGTAACTACCAGGGTCAAAGGGAGACCCAGTACTTC.

The gene calls are TRBV28 and TRBJ1-6; D is ambiguous. Germline V gives CDR1 MDHEN, CDR2 SYDVKM. V lost 4 bases, J lost 9 bases, and 16 bases lay in between. The CDR3 length is 15 residues. The CDR3 DNA is TGTGCCAGCAGTTGGGAGGGAATCTCCAGTTCACCCCTCCACTTT. Residues: CASSWEGISSSPLHF. The entire variable domain, with the rest obtained from reference TRBV28 and TRBJ1-6, is as follows: DVKVTQSSRYLVKRTGEKVFLECVQDMDHENMFWYRQDPGLGLRLIYFSYDVKMKEKGDIPEGYSVSREKKERFSLILESASTNQTSMYLCASSWEGISSSPLHFGNGTRLTVT.

This chain's CDR3 is CASSFGGQRSYEQYF. As DNA, the CDR3 is TGCGCCAGCAGCTTTGGGGGACAGCGTTCCTACGAGCAGTACTTC. The chain combines TRBV5-1 with TRBJ2-7, with 7 bases matching TRBD1. V was pared by 2 bases and J by 1 base, with 6 bases of the junction left unmatched. The CDR3 runs 15 residues. Germline V gene sequence: CDR1 SGHRS, CDR2 YFSETQ.

The chain combines TRBV18 with TRBJ1-2; D is ambiguous. V lost 6 bases and J 4 bases, leaving 12 bases between the germline ends. The CDR3 is 13 residues long. Germline V gene data show CDR1 as KGHSH and CDR2 as LQKENI. The CDR3 bases are TGTGCCAGCTCTCCCCGGGAGCTCTATGGCTACACCTTC. Amino acids: CASSPRELYGYTF.

The rearrangement links TRBV4-1 to TRBJ2-7; D might be TRBD1 (6 bases). This CDR3 has 17 residues. V lost 0 bases, J lost 2 bases, and 17 bases lay in between. Germline V gives CDR1 MGHRA, CDR2 YSYEKL. The CDR3 region is CASSQDRTVMGPYEQYF. The CDR3 DNA is TGCGCCAGCAGCCAAGATAGGACAGTTATGGGCCCCTACGAGCAGTACTTC.

The gene calls are TRBV28 and TRBJ1-5, with 7 bases matching TRBD1. Germline CDR1 and CDR2: MDHEN and SYDVKM. This CDR3 spans 15 amino acids. The trim removed 5 bases at V and 6 bases at J, leaving 10 bases unmatched. The CDR3 nucleotides are TGTGCCAGCAGTGCTACAGGGGACTTCCTTCAGCCCCAGCATTTT. It is translated as CASSATGDFLQPQHF.

The chain uses TRBV3-1 (or the pseudogene TRBV3-2) and TRBJ2-5; D call uncertain. Germline assignment: CDR1 LGHDT and CDR2 YNNKEL (reference sequence). This CDR3 is built from 13 residues. V dropped 4 bases and J dropped 2 bases, with 8 bases sitting between them. The CDR3 DNA reads as TGTGCCAGCAGCCGAGGTATGCAAGAGACCCAGTACTTC. It encodes CASSRGMQETQYF.

The DNA for the CDR3 is TGTGCCAGCACATCCCCTCGGACAGGGCTTTACGAGCAGTACTTC. It yields the protein CASTSPRTGLYEQYF. The chain carries TRBV5-6 and TRBJ2-7; 8 bases agree with TRBD1. Per germline, CDR1 SGHDT and CDR2 YYEEEE. V shed 6 bases, J shed 4 bases, and the junction held 12 bases outside the gene matches. This CDR3 is 15 amino acids long. The full variable domain, rest sourced from reference TRBV5-6 and TRBJ2-7, is DAGVTQSPTHLIKTRGQQVTLRCSPKSGHDTVSWYQQALGQGPQFIFQYYEEEERQRGNFPDRFSGHQFPNYSSELNVNALLLGDSALYLCASTSPRTGLYEQYFGPGTRLTVT.

This chain joins TRBV7-8 and TRBJ2-1; possibly TRBD2 for D (5 bases). The CDR3 runs to 15 residues. V dropped 8 bases and J dropped 0 bases, with 14 bases sitting between them. Germline CDR1 is SGHVS and CDR2 is FQNEAQ. The CDR3 DNA is TGTGCCAGCCTCTACAGAGGAGGCTCCTACAATGAGCAGTTCTTC. Encoded protein: CASLYRGGSYNEQFF.

This sequence joins TRBV7-2 and TRBJ1-2; TRBD1 aligns across 8 bases. Germline CDR1 and CDR2: SGHTA and FQGNSA. Trimming at V came to 7 bases and at J to 4 bases, leaving 11 bases not matched to a gene. The CDR3 length is 15 residues. The CDR3 protein is CASTLGTGGAYGYTF. The CDR3 nucleotides are TGTGCCAGCACCCTCGGGACAGGAGGTGCCTATGGCTACACCTTC.

This clone showed up just a few times. This chain connects TRBV19 to TRBJ1-6; TRBD1 might be the D (6 bases). V gave up 6 bases and J gave up 6 bases, with 12 bases separating them. Germline CDR1 and CDR2: LNHDA and SQIVND (reference sequence). The CDR3 is 14 amino acids. In DNA form, the CDR3 reads TGTGCCAGTAGCAACGACAGGATTAATTCACCCCTCCACTTT. It specifies CASSNDRINSPLHF.

The rearrangement uses TRBV18 and TRBJ1-6, with 9 nucleotides matching TRBD1. In germline, CDR1 is KGHSH, CDR2 LQKENI. With 4 bases clipped from V and 8 bases from J, the junction kept 6 bases outside the gene matches. This CDR3 region has 15 residues. The CDR3 DNA reads TGTGCCAGCTCACGCGCGGGACAGGGATATTCACCCCTCCACTTT. Its protein is CASSRAGQGYSPLHF. Variable domain in full (rest from reference TRBV18 and TRBJ1-6): NAGVMQNPRHLVRRRGQEARLRCSPMKGHSHVYWYRQLPEEGLKFMVYLQKENIIDESGMPKERFSAEFPKEGPSILRIQQVVRGDSAAYFCASSRAGQGYSPLHFGNGTRLTVT.

This clone was seen more than once but under ten times. V and J are TRBV10-1 and TRBJ2-3; 7 bases fit TRBD1. The germline V gene has CDR1 WNHNN and CDR2 SYGVQD (reference sequence). The junction had 5 bases not matched to a gene; V was cut back by 4 bases and J by 4 bases. CDR3 size: 14 residues. DNA of the CDR3: TGCGCCAGCAGTGTAAGGGGGCGCGCAGATACGCAGTATTTT. Residues: CASSVRGRADTQYF.

The chain links TRBV4-1 to TRBJ2-1, with 9 bases matching TRBD2. The CDR3 is 17 amino acids. Germline CDR1 is MGHRA and CDR2 is YSYEKL. V lost 0 bases to trimming and J lost 10 bases; unmatched junction nucleotides: 13. CDR3 nucleotide sequence: TGCGCCAGCAGCCAAGATCGCGCAGCGGGGGGCACTAGGGAGCAGTTCTTC. Protein: CASSQDRAAGGTREQFF.

The chain carries TRBV2 and TRBJ1-6; tentative D call: TRBD1 (6 bases). The CDR3 length is 16 residues. Germline assignment: CDR1 SNHLY and CDR2 FYNNEI. V was shortened by 6 bases and J by 0 bases, with 12 bases between the two germline ends. CDR3 region: CASSPRGSSYNSPLHF. CDR3 nucleotides: TGTGCCAGCAGCCCTAGGGGGAGCTCCTATAATTCACCCCTCCACTTT.

The chain links TRBV5-8 to TRBJ2-7; D might be TRBD2 (5 bases). The germline V and J ends were trimmed by 1 base and 5 bases, with 13 bases remaining between them. The length of the CDR3 is 14 residues. Germline values: CDR1 SGHTS, CDR2 YDEGEE. CDR3 coding DNA: TGTGCCAGCAGCTTGACCGCGGGCAGCGACGAGCAGTACTTC. Residues: CASSLTAGSDEQYF.

This rearrangement joins TRBV7-6 to TRBJ2-3, with 9 positions matching TRBD2. The V gene end was trimmed by 1 base and the J gene end by 3 bases; junction bases not matched to a gene: 5. There are 16 residues in the CDR3. CDR1 is SGHVS, CDR2 FNYEAQ, per germline. This chain's CDR3 is CASSLELAGGTDTQYF. The CDR3 DNA reads as TGTGCCAGCAGCTTAGAACTAGCGGGCGGAACAGATACGCAGTATTTT. The full variable domain, in which reference TRBV7-6 and TRBJ2-3 provide the parts outside the CDR3, is GAGVSQSPRYKVTKRGQDVALRCDPISGHVSLYWYRQALGQGPEFLTYFNYEAQQDKSGLPNDRFSAERPEGSISTLTIQRTEQRDSAMYRCASSLELAGGTDTQYFGPGTRLTVL.

The V call is TRBV5-6, the J call TRBJ2-7; possibly TRBD1 for D (6 bases). The germline V and J ends were trimmed by 6 bases and 2 bases, with 18 bases remaining between them. Germline CDR1 reads SGHDT; CDR2 reads YYEEEE. CDR3 length equals 15 residues. The CDR3: CASIQSKDSAYEQYF. The CDR3 DNA reads TGTGCCAGCATCCAATCCAAGGACAGCGCCTACGAGCAGTACTTC.

The genes are TRBV29-1 and TRBJ2-5, with 8 nucleotides matching TRBD1. Germline lookup yields CDR1 SQVTM and CDR2 ANQGSEA. CDR3 length equals 13 residues. Trimming removed 4 bases from V and 4 bases from J; junction bases left unmatched: 5. The DNA of the CDR3 is TGCAGCGTTGTAAGGACAGGGTCAGAGACCCAGTACTTC. It translates to CSVVRTGSETQYF.

The J gene is TRBJ1-2, the V gene TRBV4-1; D is uncertain. Germline CDR1 is MGHRA and CDR2 is YSYEKL. The V end lost 1 base, the J end lost 4 bases, and 13 bases lay between the germline ends. The CDR3 covers 15 residues. The DNA of the CDR3 is TGCGCCAGCAGCCAAGGGGAGGGTCGTAGCTATGGCTACACCTTC. Translation: CASSQGEGRSYGYTF.

This rearrangement joins TRBV5-1 to TRBJ2-3; 7 bases fit TRBD2. With V trimmed by 4 bases and J by 6 bases, 11 bases remained unmatched. Per germline, CDR1 SGHRS and CDR2 YFSETQ. This CDR3 is 15 amino acids long. CDR3 sequence: CASSPVAGVRDTQYF. CDR3 nucleotide sequence: TGCGCCAGCAGCCCCGTGGCGGGGGTGCGGGATACGCAGTATTTT.

The V gene is TRBV7-2, the J gene TRBJ2-3; D is possibly TRBD1 (6 bases). Germline CDR1 and CDR2: SGHTA and FQGNSA. V was trimmed by 4 bases and J by 1 base, leaving 12 bases between them. The CDR3 runs 15 residues. The CDR3 loop reads CASSSRRGRTDTQYF. CDR3 coding DNA: TGTGCCAGCAGCTCCCGCAGGGGTCGCACAGATACGCAGTATTTT.

This clone was observed a single time. The chain joins TRBV6-6 to TRBJ1-6; D unclear. The V and J ends lost 2 bases and 8 bases respectively, with 13 bases between them. The CDR3 is 15 residues long. Germline V lookup: CDR1 MNHNY, CDR2 SVGAGI (reference sequence). The CDR3 is CASSYQQALDSPLHF. The CDR3 DNA follows: TGTGCCAGCAGTTACCAGCAGGCCCTGGATTCACCCCTCCACTTT.

A remark on this clone: One end of the junction does not line up with germline, which may come from a read error. The rearrangement joins TRBV10-1 to TRBJ1-5; 8 bases match TRBD1. The length of the CDR3 is 14 residues. The V gene's germline CDR1 is WNHNN and CDR2 SYGVQD (reference sequence). The CDR3 reads CAFLAGTGKQPQHF. The CDR3 DNA sequence: TGCGCCTTTTTAGCCGGGACAGGCAAACAGCCCCAGCATTTT.

This chain joins TRBV19 and TRBJ1-3; a possible D gene is TRBD1 (6 bases). The V end lost 10 bases, the J end lost 0 bases, and 22 bases lay between the germline ends. Germline loops: CDR1 LNHDA, CDR2 SQIVND (reference sequence). The CDR3 sequence is 17 residues long. The CDR3 sequence is CATKGPPSGHSGNTIYF. Written as DNA, the CDR3 is TGTGCCACTAAAGGACCCCCTTCGGGACACTCTGGAAACACCATATATTTT.

The rearrangement joins TRBV5-6 to TRBJ2-3; 8 bases align to TRBD2. Trimming cost V 1 base and J 2 bases; bases outside gene matches: 3. Germline CDR1 is SGHDT and CDR2 is YYEEEE. The length of the CDR3 is 15 residues. The CDR3 DNA is TGTGCCAGCAGCTTGACGCGGGGGGTCACAGATACGCAGTATTTT. Protein sequence: CASSLTRGVTDTQYF.

In nucleotides, the CDR3 is TGTGCCGCCCGGCCCAGGGGCGCGAACACTGAAGCTTTCTTT. Translating gives CAARPRGANTEAFF. V gene TRBV10-3 combines with J gene TRBJ1-1; the D gene is possibly TRBD1 (6 bases). Deletions cut 11 bases from V and 1 base from J, with 17 bases between. Looked up from germline, CDR1 is ENHRY and CDR2 is SYGVKD. There are 14 residues in the CDR3.

This sequence joins TRBV10-3 and TRBJ2-3, with D possibly TRBD1 on 5 matching bases. This CDR3 has 13 amino acids. Trimming took off 6 bases at V and 2 bases at J, with 9 bases between the two ends. Germline V lookup: CDR1 ENHRY, CDR2 SYGVKD. CDR3 coding DNA: TGTGCCATCAGCGCAGGGTACACAGATACGCAGTATTTT. Translating it yields CAISAGYTDTQYF.